A selection of T cell receptor beta chains follows, all from one sample in a study of shared clonotypes between healthy human individuals. Clones were read by immunoSEQ multiplex PCR, and TCRdb kept only the in-frame ones, dropping some. The data hold approximately 720,000 clones, with around 90% observed a single time. The sequenced sample was naive CD8+ T cells sorted from blood. The receptors here all came from a man younger than 40 in good health. Each CDR3 is given with its conserved first and last residue. D genes are given only for firm matches. Clone size appears in some rows only: once, few, many, or a class for an expanded clone.

j_gene | d_gene | v_gene | abundance | CDR3aa | CDR3nt
TRBJ2-7 | . | TRBV7-2 | . | CASSLGGAAYEQYF | TGTGCCAGCAGCTTAGGGGGTGCCGCCTACGAGCAGTACTTC
TRBJ2-7 | . | TRBV29-1 | . | CSVLPALLGEQYF | TGCAGCGTCCTGCCGGCCCTCCTAGGCGAGCAGTACTTC
TRBJ2-5 | . | TRBV7-2 | . | CASIEGGQETQYF | TGTGCCAGCATCGAGGGTGGCCAAGAGACCCAGTACTTC
TRBJ2-7 | . | TRBV7-2 | . | CASSLNRFYEQYF | TGTGCCAGCAGCTTGAATAGGTTCTACGAGCAGTACTTC
TRBJ2-3 | TRBD2 | TRBV7-6 | . | CASSLAGGGPKDTQYF | TGTGCCAGCAGCTTAGCCGGGGGAGGGCCCAAAGATACGCAGTATTTT
TRBJ2-7 | . | TRBV27 | . | CASSFNGREQYF | TGTGCCAGCAGTTTTAACGGCCGCGAGCAGTACTTC
TRBJ2-7 | . | TRBV5-4 | . | CASSGPSGSYEQYF | TGTGCCAGCAGCGGACCCAGCGGTTCCTACGAGCAGTACTTC
TRBJ2-3 | . | TRBV15 | . | CATRGQLRTDTQYF | TGTGCCACCAGAGGACAACTTAGGACAGATACGCAGTATTTT
TRBJ2-3 | TRBD2 | TRBV7-9 | . | CASSLAMMGGSEPDTQYF | TGTGCCAGCAGCTTAGCGATGATGGGCGGGAGTGAGCCAGATACGCAGTATTTT
TRBJ2-7 | . | TRBV7-9 | . | CASSLEPHEQYF | TGTGCCAGCAGCTTAGAGCCCCACGAGCAGTACTTC
TRBJ2-3 | TRBD2 | TRBV9 | . | CASSSGLAEPTDTQYF | TGTGCCAGCAGCTCCGGACTAGCGGAACCCACAGATACGCAGTATTTT
TRBJ2-7 | . | TRBV7-9 | . | CASSFGLGHAGDEQYF | TGTGCCAGCAGCTTCGGCCTAGGACATGCCGGGGACGAGCAGTACTTC
TRBJ2-5 | . | TRBV19 | . | CASSPHVAETQYF | TGTGCCAGTAGCCCTCACGTAGCGGAGACCCAGTACTTC
TRBJ2-5 | TRBD1 | TRBV25-1 | . | CASRSGQGETQYF | TGTGCCAGCCGCTCAGGACAGGGTGAGACCCAGTACTTC
TRBJ1-1 | . | TRBV28 | . | CASHLGGAGTEAFF | TGTGCCAGCCACCTGGGGGGGGCCGGCACTGAAGCTTTCTTT
TRBJ2-7 | . | TRBV7-2 | . | CASSLEGVYEQYF | TGTGCCAGCAGCTTAGAGGGGGTCTACGAGCAGTACTTC
TRBJ2-5 | TRBD2 | TRBV5-1 | . | CASSSRPGLAGEETQYF | TGCGCCAGCAGCTCGAGGCCCGGACTAGCGGGAGAAGAGACCCAGTACTTC
TRBJ2-5 | TRBD2 | TRBV27 | . | CASSPRGGQETQYF | TGTGCCAGCAGTCCGCGGGGGGGCCAAGAGACCCAGTACTTC
TRBJ2-2 | . | TRBV9 | . | CASSAENTGELFF | TGTGCCAGCAGCGCGGAGAACACCGGGGAGCTGTTTTTT
TRBJ2-3 | TRBD2 | TRBV29-1 | . | CSVARTSESTDTQYF | TGCAGCGTTGCGCGGACTAGCGAGAGCACAGATACGCAGTATTTT
TRBJ2-3 | . | TRBV27 | . | CASGWGADTQYF | TGTGCCAGCGGGTGGGGGGCAGATACGCAGTATTTT
TRBJ2-5 | . | TRBV7-3 | . | CASSSQSGYMGETQYF | TGTGCCAGCAGCTCCCAGAGTGGGTATATGGGGGAGACCCAGTACTTC
TRBJ2-1 | . | TRBV21-1 | . | CASSRLGLAGHNEQFF | TGTGCCAGCAGCAGATTAGGACTAGCGGGACACAATGAGCAGTTCTTC
TRBJ2-1 | . | TRBV5-4 | . | CASSLRGSSYNEQFF | TGTGCCAGCAGCTTGAGGGGGTCCTCCTACAATGAGCAGTTCTTC
TRBJ2-7 | . | TRBV10-2 | . | CASTDGFYEQYF | TGCGCCAGCACGGACGGCTTCTACGAGCAGTACTTC
TRBJ2-1 | TRBD2 | TRBV2 | . | CASSDALAGEGDEQFF | TGTGCCAGCAGTGACGCACTAGCGGGAGAAGGGGATGAGCAGTTCTTC
TRBJ2-7 | . | TRBV29-1 | once | CSVEGRNYEQYF | TGCAGCGTTGAAGGCAGAAATTACGAGCAGTACTTC
TRBJ1-5 | . | TRBV4-1 | . | CASSQEANSNQPQHF | TGCGCCAGCAGCCAAGAGGCGAATAGCAATCAGCCCCAGCATTTT
TRBJ1-6 | . | TRBV27 | . | CASGPGRYSPLHF | TGTGCCAGCGGACCGGGAAGGTATTCACCCCTCCACTTT
TRBJ2-7 | . | TRBV27 | . | CASSSLRTDLGVSYEQYF | TGTGCCAGCAGTTCACTCCGGACAGATCTCGGGGTGTCCTACGAGCAGTACTTC
TRBJ2-7 | . | TRBV6-6 | once | CASSYAVLGYEQYF | TGTGCCAGCAGTTACGCAGTCTTAGGCTACGAGCAGTACTTC
TRBJ2-7 | TRBD1 | TRBV10-3 | once | CAISEGDRGIYEQYF | TGTGCCATCAGTGAGGGGGACAGGGGAATCTACGAGCAGTACTTC
TRBJ2-6 | . | TRBV21-1 | . | CASSTKYRGANVLTF | TGTGCCAGCAGCACTAAATATCGGGGGGCCAACGTCCTGACTTTC
TRBJ2-7 | TRBD2 | TRBV4-1 | . | CASSQRLAGYGEQYF | TGCGCCAGCAGCCAACGACTAGCGGGATACGGCGAGCAGTACTTC
TRBJ2-3 | . | TRBV28 | . | CASSPRNRRDTQYF | TGTGCCAGCAGTCCACGGAATCGTAGAGATACGCAGTATTTT
TRBJ2-1 | . | TRBV12-5 | . | CASAPSDWGRRQFF | TGTGCTAGTGCCCCATCCGACTGGGGACGACGGCAGTTCTTC
TRBJ1-5 | . | TRBV28 | . | CASSHWAGDQPQHF | TGTGCCAGCAGCCATTGGGCAGGGGATCAGCCCCAGCATTTT
TRBJ1-2 | . | TRBV9 | . | CASSPAIGTSDYTF | TGTGCCAGCAGCCCCGCGATTGGAACGTCTGACTACACCTTC
TRBJ2-3 | TRBD2 | TRBV28 | . | CASRDAGGRADTQYF | TGTGCCAGCAGGGACGCGGGAGGCCGCGCAGATACGCAGTATTTT
TRBJ2-2 | TRBD1 | TRBV10-3 | . | CAISESDRGTGELFF | TGTGCCATCAGTGAGTCGGACAGGGGTACGGGGGAGCTGTTTTTT